This T cell receptor (beta chain) was sequenced in a study of T cells after yellow fever vaccination. Points on this clonotype: Its antigen is unidentified.

V was trimmed by 5 bases and J by 7 bases, leaving 15 bases between them. Germline CDR1 and CDR2: SGHVS and FNYEAQ. This CDR3 is 15 amino acids long. TCRdb reprocessed the 5' RACE reads with MiXCR, giving one entry per CDR3 protein. The repertoire holds hundreds of thousands of distinct CDR3 sequences, 4.1% seen once, with around 24% in the top ten. Study outcomes and limitations: A faster peak, day 5 versus 15, was reached by the weaker secondary response. There was a possibility that FACS-sorted repertoires contained abundant clonotypes contaminating from the bulk population. It was a small share of clonotypes that appeared in both CD4 and CD8 compartments.

The sample in question was PBMCs, obtained 5 days after the yellow fever booster vaccination. The source of this sequence is a man younger than 35 who received the YFV17D yellow fever vaccine. The rearrangement uses TRBV7-6 and TRBJ1-6; D might be TRBD1 (6 bases). CDR3 nucleotide sequence: TGTGCCAGCAGCACGCAACAGGGACGGAATTCACCCCTCCACTTT. Its translation is CASSTQQGRNSPLHF.